The 29 T cell receptor beta chains in this list originate from one sample, sequenced in a study of control samples from healthy donors and cancer patients. Assay: immunoSEQ multiplex PCR; the TCRdb copy retains only in-frame clones and omits some. The sample carries approximately 88,000 clones, 80% to 95% recorded once. The sample comprised blood. The source is a woman aged 30 to 39 in good health.

This clone was detected a few times. This sequence joins TRBV24-1 and TRBJ1-3; D remains ambiguous. The CDR3 length is 18 residues. Between the trimmed V and J ends, which lost 5 bases and 0 bases, there was a span of 19 bases. CDR1 KGHDR and CDR2 SFDVKD come from the germline V gene. The CDR3 loop reads CATSVSVQSGFSGNTIYF. CDR3 sequence (DNA): TGTGCCACCAGTGTCTCCGTCCAGTCGGGATTCTCTGGAAACACCATATATTTT.

The chain carries TRBV25-1 and TRBJ1-1; D perhaps matches TRBD1 (5 bases). Trimming took off 6 bases at V and 0 bases at J, with 17 bases between the two ends. The CDR3 is made up of 16 amino acids. The germline CDR1 and CDR2 sequences are MGHDK and SYGVNS. The CDR3 sequence: CASSHYDSLMNTEAFF. The CDR3 bases are TGTGCCAGCAGCCACTATGACAGTTTAATGAACACTGAAGCTTTCTTT. The full variable domain, rest sourced from reference TRBV25-1 and TRBJ1-1, is EADIYQTPRYLVIGTGKKITLECSQTMGHDKMYWYQQDPGMELHLIHYSYGVNSTEKGDLSSESTVSRIRTEHFPLTLESARPSHTSQYLCASSHYDSLMNTEAFFGQGTRLTVV.

The CDR3 here is CASSTTANYGYTF. The CDR3 DNA sequence: TGTGCCAGTAGTACCACAGCTAACTATGGCTACACCTTC. The V call is TRBV19, the J call TRBJ1-2, with D unclear. CDR1 LNHDA and CDR2 SQIVND come from the germline V gene (reference sequence). V was clipped by 4 bases and J by 0 bases, with 6 bases between them. The CDR3 covers 13 residues.

The chain links TRBV7-3 to TRBJ1-1; the D gene is possibly TRBD1 (5 bases). Trimming cost V 3 bases and J 4 bases, with 12 bases left between them. The CDR3 totals 14 residues. Per germline, CDR1 SGHTA and CDR2 FQGTGA. The CDR3 bases are TGTGCCAGCAGCTTGGGGAGACAGACCACTGAAGCTTTCTTT. Protein product: CASSLGRQTTEAFF.

The genes are TRBV28 and TRBJ1-2; D remains unclear. The CDR3 has 13 residues. V was cut by 2 bases and J by 3 bases, with 7 bases left in between. In germline, CDR1 is MDHEN, CDR2 SYDVKM. The CDR3 loop reads CASSLSRYYGYTF. The CDR3 DNA reads TGTGCCAGCAGTTTAAGTCGGTACTATGGCTACACCTTC.

The chain recombines TRBV9 with TRBJ1-3; D is uncertain. The CDR3 covers 16 residues. V was pared by 0 bases and J by 4 bases, with 14 bases between. CDR1 SGDLS and CDR2 YYNGEE come from the germline V gene. The CDR3 loop reads CASSVEVGGLGNTIYF. CDR3 DNA sequence: TGTGCCAGCAGCGTAGAGGTTGGAGGGTTAGGAAACACCATATATTTT.

The V call is TRBV18, the J call TRBJ1-1, with 7 positions matching TRBD1. Germline loops: CDR1 KGHSH, CDR2 LQKENI. CDR3 size: 13 residues. V shed 4 bases, J shed 6 bases, and the junction held 5 bases outside the gene matches. The CDR3, as DNA: TGTGCCAGCTCACAAGACAGGGAACCTGAAGCTTTCTTT. Encoded protein: CASSQDREPEAFF.

This clone occurred once. The J gene is TRBJ2-5, the V gene TRBV4-2; 12 positions agree with TRBD2. CDR3 length: 16 residues. V shed 4 bases and J 5 bases; nucleotides not matched to a gene: 8. From germline, CDR1 is LGHNA and CDR2 YNFKEQ. The CDR3 is CASSRETSGSSETQYF. The CDR3 nucleotides are TGTGCCAGCAGCCGGGAGACTAGCGGGAGTTCTGAGACCCAGTACTTC.

J is TRBJ1-6 and V is TRBV3-1 (or the pseudogene TRBV3-2); maybe TRBD1 (5 bases). The length of the CDR3 is 14 residues. V lost 2 bases to trimming and J lost 7 bases, with 9 bases between them. The germline CDR1 and CDR2 sequences are LGHDT and YNNKEL (reference sequence). DNA for the CDR3: TGTGCCAGCAGCCAACGGGACTCGAATTCACCCCTCCACTTT. Translated: CASSQRDSNSPLHF.

In its sample, this clone was seen once. This CDR3 reads CASSLGRGLNYGYTF. The DNA of the CDR3 is TGTGCCAGCAGCTTGGGCAGGGGGTTGAACTATGGCTACACCTTC. The chain carries TRBV5-6 and TRBJ1-2; 7 nucleotides match TRBD1. CDR1 SGHDT and CDR2 YYEEEE come from the germline V gene. The CDR3 is 15 amino acids. Trimming removed 0 bases from V and 2 bases from J; junction bases left unmatched: 4. Together with reference TRBV5-6 and TRBJ1-2, the CDR3 gives the full variable domain: DAGVTQSPTHLIKTRGQQVTLRCSPKSGHDTVSWYQQALGQGPQFIFQYYEEEERQRGNFPDRFSGHQFPNYSSELNVNALLLGDSALYLCASSLGRGLNYGYTFGSGTRLTVV.

This chain links TRBV19 with TRBJ1-1; TRBD1 is a possible D gene (5 bases). Germline CDR1 and CDR2: LNHDA and SQIVND (reference sequence). The V gene lost 8 bases and the J gene lost 5 bases, with 21 bases spanning the gap. The CDR3 spans 15 residues. CDR3 residues: CASGRPRGASTEAFF. CDR3 DNA sequence: TGTGCCAGTGGTAGGCCTAGGGGCGCGAGTACTGAAGCTTTCTTT.

The chain combines TRBV30 with TRBJ2-2; a weak D match, TRBD1 (6 bases). V was pared by 4 bases and J by 4 bases, with 13 bases between. The CDR3 is made up of 14 amino acids. The V gene's germline CDR1 is GTSNPN and CDR2 SVGIG (reference sequence). The CDR3 loop reads CAWNTGRGTGELFF. The CDR3 bases are TGTGCCTGGAATACAGGGCGTGGCACCGGGGAGCTGTTTTTT.

The V and J genes are TRBV2 and TRBJ1-2; weak D call: TRBD1 (5 bases). The V end was cut by 6 bases, the J end by 7 bases, with 9 bases between. The CDR3 consists of 11 residues. Looked up from germline, CDR1 is SNHLY and CDR2 is FYNNEI. Here the CDR3 DNA reads TGTGCCAGCAGCCGGGGCGGTGGCTACACCTTC. Translation gives CASSRGGGYTF.

The rearrangement joins TRBV6-5 to TRBJ2-7; D may be TRBD2 (5 bases). This CDR3 comprises 13 residues. CDR1 MNHEY and CDR2 SVGAGI come from the germline V gene. V lost 7 bases and J lost 4, with 14 bases in between. The CDR3 nucleotides read TGTGCCAGCATAGGGTACGGACTGTACGAGCAGTACTTC. Encoded protein: CASIGYGLYEQYF.

This clone was detected once. The rearrangement joins TRBV28 to TRBJ2-3; TRBD2 agrees at 9 bases. The V and J ends lost 5 bases and 2 bases, in that order; junction bases with no gene match: 8. Germline CDR1 MDHEN, CDR2 SYDVKM. The CDR3 is 16 amino acids. The CDR3 here is CASSTKLAGDTDTQYF. CDR3 in DNA: TGTGCCAGCAGTACTAAATTAGCGGGGGACACAGATACGCAGTATTTT.

The chain is built from TRBV7-2 and TRBJ2-7, with D perhaps matching TRBD2 (6 bases). Germline V gene lookup returns CDR1 SGHTA and CDR2 FQGNSA. The CDR3 extends over 13 amino acids. V gave up 5 bases and J gave up 6 bases, with 14 bases separating them. DNA for the CDR3: TGTGCCAGCAGCCTCCCTGCCGGGGGCGAGCAGTACTTC. The encoded protein is CASSLPAGGEQYF.

J is TRBJ1-1 and V is TRBV28, with D possibly matching TRBD1 (5 bases). The CDR3 length is 17 residues. V gave up 1 base and J gave up 2 bases, with 17 bases separating them. Germline-derived CDR1 and CDR2 are MDHEN and SYDVKM. CDR3 residues: CASSLYGGGGSNTEAFF. The CDR3 nucleotides read TGTGCCAGCAGTTTATATGGCGGGGGAGGCTCAAACACTGAAGCTTTCTTT.

The genes are TRBV19 and TRBJ2-2; D unresolved. This CDR3 spans 14 amino acids. Trimming took 5 bases from V and 5 from J, leaving 12 bases between them. Germline V CDR1 and CDR2: LNHDA, SQIVND (reference sequence). The CDR3 DNA follows: TGTGCCAGTAGTGGTCGTAGACAAACCGGGGAGCTGTTTTTT. Encoded protein: CASSGRRQTGELFF.

V gene TRBV11-2 combines with J gene TRBJ2-2, with 7 bases fitting TRBD1. Germline V gene data show CDR1 as SGHAT and CDR2 as FQNNGV. With V trimmed by 5 bases and J by 0 bases, 6 bases remained unmatched. The CDR3 sequence is 16 residues long. For the CDR3, the DNA is TGTGCCAGCAGCACACACAGGGGCCCGAACACCGGGGAGCTGTTTTTT. This gives the protein CASSTHRGPNTGELFF.

The chain employs TRBV7-9 and TRBJ1-4, with 8 bases identical to TRBD1. This CDR3 is 15 amino acids long. V trimming: 5 bases; J trimming: 1 base; junction bases outside the gene matches: 3. Germline lookup yields CDR1 SEHNR and CDR2 FQNEAQ (reference sequence). This chain's CDR3 is CASSGDRGTNEKLFF. In nucleotides, the CDR3 is TGTGCCAGCAGCGGAGACAGGGGAACTAATGAAAAACTGTTTTTT.

As for this clone: Germline and junction disagree at one end, which may indicate a read error. The chain has TRBV19 and TRBJ1-3; no clear D gene. The length of the CDR3 is 13 residues. The germline V gene encodes CDR1 LNHDA and CDR2 SQIVND (reference sequence). In nucleotides, the CDR3 is TGTACCAGTAAGCCGGCCTCTGGAAACACCATATATTTT. This encodes CTSKPASGNTIYF.

The genes are TRBV7-9 and TRBJ2-3, with a possible D match to TRBD1 (6 bases). Per the germline V gene, CDR1 is SEHNR and CDR2 is FQNEAQ (reference sequence). Trimming stripped 4 bases from V and 3 bases from J, with 11 bases between. The CDR3 is made up of 14 amino acids. The CDR3 loop reads CASSSRTVTDTQYF. The CDR3 DNA sequence: TGTGCCAGCAGCTCGCGGACAGTTACAGATACGCAGTATTTT.

This sequence joins TRBV4-1 and TRBJ2-1; weak D call: TRBD2 (5 bases). This CDR3 contains 13 residues. The V gene lost 3 bases and the J gene lost 8 bases, with 11 bases spanning the gap. Germline CDR1 reads MGHRA; CDR2 reads YSYEKL. CDR3 coding DNA: TGCGCCAGCAGCCATCCGGGAAGTGATGAGCAGTTCTTC. Its protein product is CASSHPGSDEQFF.

This clone was detected a few times. This chain connects TRBV18 to TRBJ2-7; D gene unclear. With 3 bases removed from V and 1 base from J, the gap between germline ends came to 10 bases. CDR3 length: 14 amino acids. The germline V gene has CDR1 KGHSH and CDR2 LQKENI. The chain's CDR3 is CASSPKGNSYEQYF. CDR3 bases: TGTGCCAGCTCACCCAAAGGAAATTCCTACGAGCAGTACTTC.

This rearrangement joins TRBV14 to TRBJ1-6; D not certain. Trimming left V 4 bases short and J 0 bases short, with 10 bases between. Germline values: CDR1 SGHDN, CDR2 FVKESK. The CDR3 length is 16 residues. For the CDR3, the DNA is TGTGCCAGCAGCCCCCTGGAAATCTCCTATAATTCACCCCTCCACTTT. Its protein is CASSPLEISYNSPLHF. Using reference TRBV14 and TRBJ1-6 for the parts outside the CDR3, the full variable domain is EAGVTQFPSHSVIEKGQTVTLRCDPISGHDNLYWYRRVMGKEIKFLLHFVKESKQDESGMPNNRFLAERTGGTYSTLKVQPAELEDSGVYFCASSPLEISYNSPLHFGNGTRLTVT.

The rearrangement uses TRBV9 and TRBJ1-4, with 8 positions matching TRBD1. The germline V gene encodes CDR1 SGDLS and CDR2 YYNGEE. With V trimmed by 0 bases and J by 8 bases, 6 bases remained unmatched. The CDR3 has 15 amino acids. CDR3 DNA sequence: TGTGCCAGCAGCGTAGACGGACAGGGAGGCGAAAAACTGTTTTTT. Translation gives CASSVDGQGGEKLFF. Together with reference TRBV9 and TRBJ1-4, the CDR3 gives the full variable domain: DSGVTQTPKHLITATGQRVTLRCSPRSGDLSVYWYQQSLDQGLQFLIQYYNGEERAKGNILERFSAQQFPDLHSELNLSSLELGDSALYFCASSVDGQGGEKLFFGSGTQLSVL.

This sequence joins TRBV27 and TRBJ1-1; 7 bases align to TRBD1. The CDR3 runs to 16 residues. J gave up 0 bases and V 5 bases, and 9 bases lay outside the gene matches. Germline V gene sequence: CDR1 MNHEY, CDR2 SMNVEV (reference sequence). CDR3: CASSLSDRYMNTEAFF. The CDR3 DNA follows: TGTGCCAGCAGTCTCTCGGACAGGTACATGAACACTGAAGCTTTCTTT.

The chain is built from TRBV30 and TRBJ1-4; tentatively, D is TRBD1 (6 bases). Trimming pared 7 bases from V and 4 bases from J, leaving 13 bases between. The CDR3 contains 13 residues. Germline V gene sequence: CDR1 GTSNPN, CDR2 SVGIG (reference sequence). The CDR3 region is CAYDRPFNEKLFF. CDR3 nucleotide sequence: TGTGCCTACGACAGGCCCTTTAATGAAAAACTGTTTTTT.

V gene TRBV4-1 combines with J gene TRBJ1-1, with 7 nucleotides matching TRBD1. This CDR3 region has 16 residues. Germline-derived CDR1 and CDR2 are MGHRA and YSYEKL. Trimming cost V 7 bases and J 5 bases; bases outside gene matches: 16. The CDR3 protein is CASTPFEGGARTEAFF. The CDR3 DNA reads as TGCGCCAGCACCCCTTTTGAAGGGGGCGCGAGGACTGAAGCTTTCTTT.